The 22 T cell receptor beta chains in this list originate from one sample, sequenced in a study of blood T cells in healthy people across ages. For the second PCR, which ran for 7 to 11 cycles, a sample-barcoded 5' primer and a J-beta primer mix were used. In TCRdb, the 5' RACE reads were re-called with MiXCR into one record per CDR3 protein. This table has around 1,500,000 distinct CDR3 sequences, about 28% appearing once. Sequenced: blood. These receptors all come from a woman in her 30s in good health.

The J gene is TRBJ2-3, the V gene TRBV6-2 or TRBV6-3; a weak D match, TRBD1 (6 bases). Per germline, CDR1 MNHEY and CDR2 SVGEGT. V was trimmed by 5 bases and J by 6 bases, leaving 36 bases between them. The CDR3 runs 21 residues. In DNA, the CDR3 is TGTGCCAGCAGTACCCGGAAAGCCCGCGACAGGCGTTCATTGGCGGCTGATACGCAGTATTTT. Amino acid sequence: CASSTRKARDRRSLAADTQYF.

The J gene is TRBJ2-7, the V gene TRBV7-9; D call uncertain. The V end was cut by 2 bases, the J end by 1 base, with 12 bases between. The CDR3 contains 15 residues. Germline CDR1 and CDR2: SEHNR and FQNEAQ (reference sequence). CDR3 protein: CASSLNKGGSYEQYF. CDR3 bases: TGTGCCAGCAGCTTAAACAAGGGTGGGTCCTACGAGCAGTACTTC. Full variable domain (rest looked up from reference TRBV7-9 and TRBJ2-7): DTGVSQNPRHKITKRGQNVTFRCDPISEHNRLYWYRQTLGQGPEFLTYFQNEAQLEKSRLLSDRFSAERPKGSFSTLEIQRTEQGDSAMYLCASSLNKGGSYEQYFGPGTRLTVT.

In its sample, this clonotype was seen many times. The chain couples TRBV12-3 or TRBV12-4 to TRBJ2-7; D might be TRBD1 (6 bases). With 3 bases removed from V and 0 bases from J, the gap between germline ends came to 12 bases. The CDR3 sequence is 15 residues long. Written as DNA, the CDR3 is TGTGCCAGCAGTTTTAATATGGGGGCCTCCTACGAGCAGTACTTC. This translates into CASSFNMGASYEQYF.

This sequence joins TRBV6-1 and TRBJ1-3; no definite D call. Trimming left V 6 bases short and J 1 base short, with 13 bases between. The CDR3 loop spans 15 amino acids. Germline V gives CDR1 MNHNS, CDR2 SASEGT. CDR3 bases: TGTGCCAGCAGCCGATTAGTCCGTTCTGGAAACACCATATATTTT. It translates to CASSRLVRSGNTIYF.

The chain recombines TRBV12-3 or TRBV12-4 with TRBJ2-7; 11 nucleotides agree with TRBD1. This CDR3 has 15 amino acids. V gave up 6 bases and J gave up 7 bases; unmatched junction bases: 11. For the CDR3, the DNA is TGTGCCAGCAGGGGTGGGACAGGGGGGTGGCGAGAGCAGTACGTC. It is translated as CASRGGTGGWREQYV.

In its sample, this clonotype was seen a few times. The CDR3 spells CASSGRGRSEKLFF. The CDR3 DNA reads as TGTGCCAGCAGTGGCAGGGGGCGAAGTGAAAAACTGTTTTTT. J is TRBJ1-4 and V is TRBV6-5; TRBD1 matches at 8 bases. The CDR3 length is 14 residues. Looked up from germline, CDR1 is MNHEY and CDR2 is SVGAGI. V shed 5 bases, J shed 7 bases, and the junction held 6 bases outside the gene matches.

There are a few counts of this clonotype. The chain combines TRBV27 with TRBJ2-1, with TRBD2 identical over 12 bases. The CDR3 has 19 residues. Germline CDR1 and CDR2: MNHEY and SMNVEV (reference sequence). Trimming removed 6 bases from V and 0 bases from J; junction bases left unmatched: 12. This CDR3 reads CASRHGLAGSPRSYNEQFF. The CDR3, as DNA: TGTGCCAGCAGGCATGGACTAGCGGGATCCCCCCGCTCCTACAATGAGCAGTTCTTC.

About this clonotype itself: The DNA is left out, because the CDR3 cannot be placed on it with certainty; the CDR3 is given as TCRdb lists it. The V and J genes are TRBV5-1 and TRBJ2-5; TRBD1 is the table's D call, not checked against the DNA. The CDR3 adds up to 22 amino acids, both ends counted. The germline CDR1 and CDR2 sequences are SGHRS and YFSETQ. The CDR3: CASSLRQNTEAFFGQARETQYF.

A remark on this clonotype: This may be a read error, as it is one base from a much larger clone. The chain links TRBV7-2 to TRBJ2-1; 9 positions agree with TRBD1. The CDR3 runs 16 residues. The germline V gene encodes CDR1 SGHTA and CDR2 FQGNSA. The V and J ends lost 5 bases and 13 bases, in that order; junction bases with no gene match: 18. The CDR3 here is CASSLGTGLIWETQFF. Here the CDR3 DNA reads TGTGCCAGCAGCCTTGGGACAGGGTTAATATGGGAGACCCAGTTCTTC. Combining the CDR3 with reference TRBV7-2 and TRBJ2-1 gives the whole variable domain GAGVSQSPSNKVTEKGKDVELRCDPISGHTALYWYRQSLGQGLEFLIYFQGNSAPDKSGLPSDRFSAERTGGSVSTLTIQRTQQEDSAVYLCASSLGTGLIWETQFFGPGTRLTVL.

This clonotype was recorded many times. The rearrangement links TRBV20-1 to TRBJ2-7; 15 positions agree with TRBD2. CDR1 is DFQATT, CDR2 SNEGSKA, per germline (reference sequence). With 1 base clipped from V and 6 bases from J, the junction kept 1 base outside the gene matches. The CDR3 totals 14 residues. The CDR3, as DNA: TGCAGTGCTAGAGGGACTAGCGGGGGGGCCGAGCAGTACTTC. Protein product: CSARGTSGGAEQYF.

The V gene is TRBV4-3, the J gene TRBJ2-7; 8 positions agree with TRBD2. The trim removed 0 bases at V and 6 bases at J, leaving 4 bases unmatched. In germline, CDR1 is LGHNA, CDR2 YSLEER. CDR3 length: 14 amino acids. The CDR3 DNA reads TGCGCCAGCAGCCAAGAGGAGGGACTAGGCGAGCAGTACTTC. Its translation: CASSQEEGLGEQYF.

A word on this clonotype: A read error is possible here, since a much larger clone lies one base away. V is TRBV7-2 and J is TRBJ2-5; D perhaps matches TRBD2 (7 bases). The ends were cut back, 6 bases at V and 5 bases at J, with 19 bases in the middle. The CDR3 length is 15 residues. The germline CDR1 and CDR2 sequences are SGHTA and FQGNSA. The CDR3 bases are TGTGCCAGCAGGCAAAGGGCAGGGGAGGGCGAGACCCAGTACTTC. Its translation: CASRQRAGEGETQYF.

The table lists this clonotype with many counts. The CDR3: CASSLGAGTEAFF. CDR3 DNA: TGCGCCAGCAGCTTGGGGGCGGGAACTGAAGCTTTCTTT. The rearrangement uses TRBV5-1 and TRBJ1-1; no reliable D call. The CDR3 length is 13 residues. Germline V lookup: CDR1 SGHRS, CDR2 YFSETQ. Trimming left V 0 bases short and J 5 bases short, with 8 bases between.

This clonotype was seen only a few times. One end of the junction fails to match germline, which may point to a read error. The rearrangement uses TRBV13 and TRBJ2-1; 11 bases fit TRBD1. Matching the DNA end better, TRBJ2-7 makes the J call doubtful. The CDR3 runs 15 residues. The germline CDR1 and CDR2 sequences are PRHDT and FYEKMQ (reference sequence). The CDR3 reads CASSSLGQGEIEQYF. In nucleotides, the CDR3 is TGTGCCAGTAGCTCCTTGGGACAGGGGGAAATCGAGCAGTACTTC.

With regard to this clonotype: The germline gene is not matched at one end of the junction; a read error may be the cause. The rearrangement links TRBV4-3 to TRBJ2-2, with a tentative D call TRBD2 (5 bases). Germline-derived CDR1 and CDR2 are LGHNA and YSLEER. The CDR3 is made up of 16 amino acids. CDR3 sequence (DNA): TGCGCCAGCAGCCAAGGGAATCCCAGGAACACCGGGGAGCGGTTTTTT. Its protein is CASSQGNPRNTGERFF.

The V call is TRBV4-1, the J call TRBJ2-7; TRBD2 is a possible D gene (6 bases). Looked up from germline, CDR1 is MGHRA and CDR2 is YSYEKL. Trimming left V 0 bases short and J 2 bases short, with 11 bases between. The CDR3 contains 15 residues. The CDR3 reads CASSQDTREPYEQYF. CDR3 nucleotide sequence: TGCGCCAGCAGCCAAGATACCCGGGAGCCCTACGAGCAGTACTTC.

A single count supports this clonotype. The chain couples TRBV12-3 or TRBV12-4 to TRBJ2-3; 10 bases match TRBD2. This CDR3 spans 17 amino acids. V dropped 3 bases and J dropped 4; count of bases not matched to a gene: 10. The CDR3: CASSLQRLAGAPDTQYF. Here the CDR3 DNA reads TGTGCCAGCAGTTTGCAGCGGCTAGCGGGAGCCCCAGATACGCAGTATTTT.

The V and J genes are TRBV5-6 and TRBJ2-7, with 7 bases aligning to TRBD2. The CDR3 totals 16 residues. Germline loops: CDR1 SGHDT, CDR2 YYEEEE. V trimming: 0 bases; J trimming: 0 bases; junction bases outside the gene matches: 6. This CDR3 is CASSLEALADSYEQYF. The CDR3 DNA is TGTGCCAGCAGCTTGGAAGCCCTAGCGGACTCCTACGAGCAGTACTTC.

This clonotype has a handful of counts. The rearrangement links TRBV7-2 to TRBJ2-5, with 11 nucleotides matching TRBD2. From germline, CDR1 is SGHTA and CDR2 FQGNSA. This CDR3 spans 15 amino acids. The J segment lost 5 bases and the V segment lost 6 bases, leaving 8 bases of the junction unmatched. The CDR3 DNA reads TGTGCCAGCAGGGTAGCGGGGGGGCCGGGGGAGACCCAGTACTTC. Translating it yields CASRVAGGPGETQYF.

This rearrangement joins TRBV5-1 to TRBJ2-7; TRBD1 might be the D (5 bases). The CDR3 is made up of 14 amino acids. Trimming removed 2 bases at V and 4 bases at J, with 13 bases between. Germline loops: CDR1 SGHRS, CDR2 YFSETQ. Here the CDR3 reads CASSFPRAPYEQYF. The CDR3 region has the DNA TGCGCCAGCAGCTTTCCCAGGGCCCCATACGAGCAGTACTTC.

This clonotype was counted only a few times. The chain combines TRBV12-5 with TRBJ2-5; TRBD1 agrees at 8 bases. V trimming: 5 bases; J trimming: 5 bases; junction bases outside the gene matches: 4. Germline V gives CDR1 LGHNT, CDR2 FRNRAP. CDR3 length: 13 residues. The DNA of the CDR3 is TGTGCTAGTGGTCTCGACAGGGGCGAGACCCAGTACTTC. Protein product: CASGLDRGETQYF. Full variable domain (remainder filled in from reference TRBV12-5 and TRBJ2-5): DARVTQTPRHKVTEMGQEVTMRCQPILGHNTVFWYRQTMMQGLELLAYFRNRAPLDDSGMPKDRFSAEMPDATLATLKIQPSEPRDSAVYFCASGLDRGETQYFGPGTRLLVL.

The table lists this clonotype with a few counts. The chain joins TRBV7-2 to TRBJ2-1; no firm D call. Germline V gives CDR1 SGHTA, CDR2 FQGNSA. Trimming stripped 6 bases from V and 3 bases from J, with 12 bases between. This CDR3 is 14 amino acids long. CDR3 sequence (DNA): TGTGCCAGCAGGGCTAGGGAAAGCTACAATGAGCAGTTCTTC. Its protein product is CASRARESYNEQFF.